Given below is one T cell receptor beta chain in context. This clone's antigen is unknown. There are no base qualities to consult, and no much larger clone falls within one base. These data belong to a study of blood T cell repertoires in COVID-19 (dated by TCRdb to the early 2020s). With regard to the full study: Samples from collaborators originated in the United States, Italy and Spain and spanned both the acute and convalescent phases of COVID-19. The material from the prospective study consisted of cDNA or gDNA derived from T cells, B-cell-depleted T cells, or PBMCs. Subjects who had been exposed to COVID-19, were actively infected with it, or had recovered from it provided the deeply sampled blood TCRbeta repertoires that made up the dataset. A freely available public database, intended as a resource for researchers studying the immune response to SARS-CoV-2, is where the repertoires were released. Samples came from the ongoing ImmuneRACE study (first 160 participants) plus 1,254 subjects from 6 global collaborators. Nearly every sample came with metadata listing a de-identified subject ID, COVID-19 status, age in years and sex. Where available, HLA class I and class II types were taken from metadata supplied by the sample provider and were not determined by assay-based typing. Summary of the overall study and its limitations: The amount of clinical and demographic metadata varied by source and participant and was provided uncurated.

TCRbeta CDR3 regions were amplified from genomic DNA by means of the immunoSEQ Assay, a bias-controlled multiplex PCR. The authors' pipeline ran thus. Within the assay, amplification of reference gene primers was used to estimate how many nucleated cells each sample contained. To quantify the absolute abundance of each unique TCRbeta CDR3 rearrangement, sequence reads were collapsed and filtered. For each sample, productive Simpson clonality was calculated as the square root of Simpson's diversity index over productive rearrangements. TCRdb re-hosts the immuneACCESS table, in-frame sequences only. Its copies lack some clones; in the studies checked, an unresolved V gene accounts for under half of them, and the cause for the rest is not known. The D gene and trimming were derived from the DNA, and the V and J assignments and clone size from that table. The sample has 400,000 to 450,000 clones on record, around 89% of them singletons. In total, the top ten clones hold over 10% of the sample.

In Seattle, one collaborating source enrolled patients while the infection was active and tracked those patients longitudinally over the course of disease. The collaborating institutions used their own protocols to collect whole blood in K2EDTA tubes. For TCRbeta analysis, collaborator samples were shipped as frozen whole blood, as isolated PBMCs, or as DNA extracted from either sample type. Trimming removed 1 base from V and 12 bases from J, leaving 15 bases between the germline ends. From the cysteine up to the phenylalanine, the CDR3 has a length of 14 residues. This entry keeps only the CDR3 DNA: 42 bases, framed from base 1. From a lookup of the germline V gene (reference sequence), CDR1 and CDR2 are LGHDT and YNNKEL.

The sample consisted of peripheral blood. The source is a woman aged 45 to 65 with COVID-19, enrolled during active disease. The chain uses TRBV3-1 (or the pseudogene TRBV3-2) and TRBJ1-4, and perhaps TRBD1 as D gene, on 6 matching bases. The CDR3 corresponds to CASSQGPGEGELFF. The DNA sequence is given as TGTGCCAGCAGCCAAGGGCCAGGCGAGGGGGAACTGTTTTTT.